The next 4 T cell receptor beta chains were all read from a single sample in a study of CD8+ T cells in alopecia areata. Treatment described: oral pan-JAK inhibitor, 5-10 mg twice daily. RNA extraction and reverse transcription yielded cDNA as sequencing template. Clones were read by immunoSEQ multiplex PCR, and TCRdb kept only the in-frame ones, dropping some. The sample consists of about 92,000 clones, roughly 46% of them appearing once. Sequenced material: CD8+ T cells sorted from blood, taken at week 24, from a patient treated with tofacitinib. The receptors come from a human donor with alopecia areata.

V gene TRBV19 combines with J gene TRBJ1-5; D gene uncertain. CDR3 size: 15 residues. The germline V gene has CDR1 LNHDA and CDR2 SQIVND (reference sequence). The V gene lost 5 bases and the J gene lost 3 bases, with 14 bases spanning the gap. CDR3 DNA: TGTGCCAGTAGTCCGACCCCTCGGGACAATCAGCCCCAGCATTTT. This sequence encodes CASSPTPRDNQPQHF. Using reference TRBV19 and TRBJ1-5 for the parts outside the CDR3, the full variable domain is DGGITQSPKYLFRKEGQNVTLSCEQNLNHDAMYWYRQDPGQGLRLIYYSQIVNDFQKGDIAEGYSVSREKKESFPLTVTSAQKNPTAFYLCASSPTPRDNQPQHFGDGTRLSIL.

The chain is built from TRBV30 and TRBJ2-3; 7 nucleotides align to TRBD1. CDR3 length equals 14 residues. The germline gives CDR1 GTSNPN, CDR2 SVGIG (reference sequence). V lost 2 bases to trimming and J lost 0 bases; unmatched junction nucleotides: 2. In DNA, the CDR3 is TGTGCCTGGAGTCCGACAGGGAGCACAGATACGCAGTATTTT. Protein: CAWSPTGSTDTQYF. Full variable domain (remainder filled in from reference TRBV30 and TRBJ2-3): SQTIHQWPATLVQPVGSPLSLECTVEGTSNPNLYWYRQAAGRGLQLLFYSVGIGQISSEVPQNLSASRPQDRQFILSSKKLLLSDSGFYLCAWSPTGSTDTQYFGPGTRLTVL.

The chain uses TRBV5-1 and TRBJ2-2, with no clear D. The CDR3 has 14 amino acids. The germline V gene encodes CDR1 SGHRS and CDR2 YFSETQ. Deletions cut 0 bases from V and 4 bases from J, with 7 bases between. The CDR3 bases are TGCGCCAGCAGCTTGGGGTATGGCACCGGGGAGCTGTTTTTT. Translated: CASSLGYGTGELFF.

DNA for the CDR3: TGTGCCAGCAGCTTGCGGAACACTGAAGCTTTCTTT. This codes for CASSLRNTEAFF. The J gene is TRBJ1-1, the V gene TRBV5-6, with unresolved D. Between the trimmed V and J ends, which lost 1 base and 1 base, there was a span of 2 bases. This CDR3 is built from 12 residues. CDR1 SGHDT and CDR2 YYEEEE come from the germline V gene.